Listed here are 4 T cell receptor beta chains from one sample, sequenced in a study of cytotoxic CD8 clonotypes in ibrutinib-treated CLL. Assay: immunoSEQ multiplex PCR; the TCRdb copy retains only in-frame clones and omits some. The data hold some 150,000 clones, with 60% to 80% observed a single time. The specimen comprised PBMCs, sampled after 12 months of ibrutinib treatment. All receptors derive from a human donor with chronic lymphocytic leukemia.

The chain employs TRBV9 and TRBJ2-7; D is perhaps TRBD1 or TRBD2 (5 bases each). CDR3 length: 14 amino acids. Trimming cost V 3 bases and J 5 bases, with 15 bases left between them. Germline V gives CDR1 SGDLS, CDR2 YYNGEE. CDR3 region: CASSASWGINEQYF. In DNA form, the CDR3 reads TGTGCCAGCAGCGCTTCATGGGGGATCAACGAGCAGTACTTC.

The chain combines TRBV6-1 with TRBJ1-3; D possibly corresponds to TRBD1 (5 bases). This CDR3 has 14 residues. The germline V gene has CDR1 MNHNS and CDR2 SASEGT. V lost 8 bases, J lost 4 bases, and 15 bases lay in between. The CDR3: CASVKDIGGNTIYF. In DNA form, the CDR3 reads TGTGCCAGCGTAAAGGACATAGGCGGAAACACCATATATTTT.

This chain links TRBV25-1 with TRBJ1-2; D possibly corresponds to TRBD1 (6 bases). V lost 1 base and J 5 bases, leaving 14 bases between the germline ends. The CDR3 is made up of 15 amino acids. The germline gives CDR1 MGHDK, CDR2 SYGVNS. The CDR3 here is CASSESGGLSYGYTF. The CDR3 coding sequence is TGTGCCAGCAGTGAATCTGGGGGGCTATCTTATGGCTACACCTTC.

This clone was found once. This chain joins TRBV15 and TRBJ2-1, with D perhaps TRBD1 (6 bases). The CDR3 has 12 residues. Trimming removed 0 bases from V and 15 bases from J, with 12 bases in between. In germline, CDR1 is LNHNV, CDR2 YYDKDF (reference sequence). CDR3 amino acids: CATSREGDTTFF. The CDR3 nucleotides read TGTGCCACCAGCAGAGAAGGGGACACCACGTTCTTC.